A selection of T cell receptor beta chains follows, all from one sample in a study of control samples from healthy donors and cancer patients. Profiled with immunoSEQ multiplex PCR; TCRdb holds only in-frame clones, not every one. The repertoire consists of some 140,000 clones, with 80% to 95% occurring once and the leading ten covering about 11%. Sequenced input: blood. The receptors stem from a man aged 30 to 39 in good health. The CDR3 runs from the conserved cysteine through the conserved F or W. Fields, in order: J gene, clone size, D gene, V gene, CDR3 protein, CDR3 DNA. The D gene is left open where the match is weak. Clone size appears in some rows only: once, few, many, or a class for an expanded clone.

>TRBJ1-1|.|.|TRBV19
CASSIDLTGITEAFF
TGTGCCAGTAGTATAGATCTCACAGGGATCACTGAAGCTTTCTTT
>TRBJ2-7|.|TRBD1|TRBV7-9
CASSTWDRAYEQYF
TGTGCCAGCAGCACCTGGGACAGAGCCTACGAGCAGTACTTC
>TRBJ2-1|.|TRBD1|TRBV9
CASSRGQGSNEQFF
TGTGCCAGCAGCAGGGGACAGGGAAGTAATGAGCAGTTCTTC
>TRBJ1-6|.|TRBD1|TRBV24-1
CATNLQGAGNSPLHF
TGTGCCACCAACCTACAGGGGGCGGGTAATTCACCCCTCCACTTT
>TRBJ2-2|few|.|TRBV7-9
CASSLVSGRVGELFF
TGTGCCAGCAGCTTAGTCTCCGGGAGAGTCGGGGAGCTGTTTTTT
>TRBJ1-1|.|.|TRBV3-1/TRBV3-2
CASSQDLQTVNTEAFF
TGTGCCAGCAGCCAAGATCTTCAGACAGTGAACACTGAAGCTTTCTTT
>TRBJ1-2|.|.|TRBV5-1
CASSLGQPGVYGYTF
TGCGCCAGCAGCTTGGGGCAACCCGGGGTCTATGGCTACACCTTC
>TRBJ2-3|few|.|TRBV30
CAWSAPGTQYF
TGTGCCTGGAGCGCCCCGGGTACGCAGTATTTT
>TRBJ1-1|.|.|TRBV14
CASSQQGIVTMNTEAFF
TGTGCCAGCAGCCAACAGGGTATTGTCACCATGAACACTGAAGCTTTCTTT
>TRBJ2-2|.|.|TRBV6-6
CASSPQESTGELFF
TGTGCCAGCAGCCCACAGGAGAGCACCGGGGAGCTGTTTTTT
>TRBJ2-2|.|TRBD2|TRBV10-2
CASRNTGTSGTGELFF
TGCGCCAGCAGGAACACCGGGACTAGCGGCACCGGGGAGCTGTTTTTT
>TRBJ2-7|few|.|TRBV11-1
CASSPGSIGEQYF
TGTGCCAGCAGTCCCGGGTCGATTGGCGAGCAGTACTTC
>TRBJ2-4|.|.|TRBV7-3
CASSLTGAKGIQYF
TGTGCCAGCAGCTTAACCGGGGCTAAGGGCATTCAGTACTTC
>TRBJ1-4|.|.|TRBV11-2
CASSLARGEVAEKLFF
TGTGCCAGCAGCTTAGCCCGGGGGGAGGTGGCTGAAAAACTGTTTTTT
>TRBJ2-7|.|.|TRBV4-1
CASSQEPASYEQYF
TGCGCCAGCAGCCAAGAGCCCGCAAGCTACGAGCAGTACTTC
>TRBJ1-1|.|TRBD1|TRBV5-4
CASSPPQQGRGHTEAFF
TGTGCCAGCAGCCCCCCCCAACAGGGGAGAGGACACACTGAAGCTTTCTTT
>TRBJ2-1|.|TRBD2|TRBV4-2
CASSESEGRASYNEQFF
TGTGCCAGCAGTGAAAGCGAGGGGAGGGCCTCCTACAATGAGCAGTTCTTC
>TRBJ2-5|.|TRBD1|TRBV9
CASSVDGTGGDPQYF
TGTGCCAGCAGCGTAGATGGGACAGGGGGGGATCCCCAGTACTTC
>TRBJ2-5|.|.|TRBV30
CAWSVSLSVSWETQYF
TGTGCCTGGAGTGTATCCCTTAGCGTATCTTGGGAGACCCAGTACTTC
>TRBJ2-7|.|TRBD2|TRBV2
CASTKAGLAGSYEQYF
TGTGCCAGCACTAAGGCCGGGCTAGCGGGGTCCTACGAGCAGTACTTC
>TRBJ1-1|.|.|TRBV11-2
CASSLMGRANTEAFF
TGTGCCAGCAGCTTAATGGGCAGGGCGAACACTGAAGCTTTCTTT
>TRBJ2-1|.|TRBD1|TRBV7-2
CASSQHLVGQGADDEQFF
TGTGCCAGCAGCCAACACTTAGTGGGACAGGGGGCGGATGATGAGCAGTTCTTC
>TRBJ1-1|once|.|TRBV5-6
CASSLKGRGLGTEAFF
TGTGCCAGCAGCTTAAAAGGCCGAGGGCTAGGAACTGAAGCTTTCTTT
>TRBJ1-2|.|TRBD1|TRBV6-4
CASSRQGGGGYTF
TGTGCCAGCAGCCGACAAGGGGGCGGCGGCTACACCTTC
>TRBJ2-3|.|TRBD2|TRBV6-2/TRBV6-3
CASSSTSPADTQYF
TGTGCCAGCAGCTCGACTAGCCCGGCAGATACGCAGTATTTT
>TRBJ1-6|.|.|TRBV15
CATSRDRSTDSPLHF
TGTGCCACCAGCAGAGATCGCAGCACGGATTCACCCCTCCACTTT
>TRBJ2-3|.|.|TRBV6-5
CASSYGTDTQYF
TGTGCCAGCAGTTACGGTACAGATACGCAGTATTTT
>TRBJ1-2|.|.|TRBV6-7
CATGAWDRRIIYGYTF
TGTGCCACCGGGGCGTGGGACCGTCGGATTATATATGGCTACACCTTC
>TRBJ2-1|.|TRBD2|TRBV30
CAWSVRTSGIFRSYNEQFF
TGTGCCTGGAGTGTCCGGACTAGCGGGATATTTCGCTCCTACAATGAGCAGTTCTTC
>TRBJ1-6|once|.|TRBV28
CASSIPINSPLHF
TGTGCCAGCAGTATTCCTATCAATTCACCCCTCCACTTT
>TRBJ2-7|.|TRBD1|TRBV4-1
CASSPVMTGYYEQYF
TGCGCCAGCAGCCCAGTTATGACAGGGTACTACGAGCAGTACTTC
>TRBJ1-1|.|.|TRBV4-2
CASSQVAGSGTEAFF
TGTGCCAGCAGCCAAGTAGCAGGGTCGGGCACTGAAGCTTTCTTT
>TRBJ2-7|once|TRBD2|TRBV30
CAWSHQGGYEQYF
TGTGCCTGGAGCCACCAGGGAGGGTACGAGCAGTACTTC
>TRBJ1-3|.|.|TRBV7-9
CASSSTQEFGNTIYF
TGTGCCAGCAGCTCAACCCAGGAATTTGGAAACACCATATATTTT
>TRBJ1-2|.|TRBD1|TRBV28
CASTSHPGGGQDGYTF
TGTGCCAGCACCTCCCACCCGGGGGGCGGACAGGATGGCTACACCTTC
>TRBJ1-4|.|TRBD1|TRBV4-2
CASSQDGAGGREKLFF
TGTGCCAGCAGCCAAGATGGCGCAGGGGGGAGGGAAAAACTGTTTTTT
>TRBJ2-1|.|.|TRBV9
CASSGGISSYNEQFF
TGTGCCAGCAGCGGCGGGATATCCTCCTACAATGAGCAGTTCTTC
>TRBJ1-5|.|.|TRBV27
CASSLSAADYSNQPQHF
TGTGCCAGCAGTTTATCGGCTGCTGATTATAGCAATCAGCCCCAGCATTTT
>TRBJ1-1|.|TRBD1|TRBV6-4
CASSDSLTGSTEAFF
TGTGCCAGCAGTGACTCCTTGACAGGGAGTACTGAAGCTTTCTTT
>TRBJ2-7|.|.|TRBV19
CATRRTTSYEQYF
TGTGCCACCCGCCGGACGACCTCCTACGAGCAGTACTTC
>TRBJ1-5|.|TRBD1|TRBV5-5
CASSSTGGHQPQHF
TGTGCCAGCAGCTCCACAGGGGGCCATCAGCCCCAGCATTTT
>TRBJ1-5|.|.|TRBV7-2
CASSFIFSQPQHF
TGTGCCAGCAGCTTCATTTTTAGTCAGCCCCAGCATTTT
>TRBJ1-5|once|TRBD1|TRBV6-5
CASSYTGDRQPQHF
TGTGCCAGCAGTTATACAGGGGATCGTCAGCCCCAGCATTTT
>TRBJ1-1|.|.|TRBV2
CASNLGGAPGRGNTEAFF
TGTGCCAGCAACCTTGGGGGAGCGCCGGGCCGGGGTAACACTGAAGCTTTCTTT
>TRBJ2-5|.|TRBD1|TRBV7-2
CASSFPGQQETQYF
TGTGCCAGCAGCTTCCCGGGACAGCAAGAGACCCAGTACTTC
>TRBJ2-1|.|TRBD2|TRBV14
CASSQGTSGTRSYNEQFF
TGTGCCAGCAGCCAAGGGACTAGCGGGACCCGCTCCTACAATGAGCAGTTCTTC
>TRBJ2-2|.|.|TRBV6-4
CASSDSSGTGELFF
TGTGCCAGCAGTGACTCGAGTGGCACCGGGGAGCTGTTTTTT
>TRBJ2-5|.|TRBD2|TRBV10-3
CAISELAGGLETQYF
TGTGCCATCAGTGAATTAGCGGGAGGTTTAGAGACCCAGTACTTC
>TRBJ2-2|few|.|TRBV6-6
CASSPFGDLTRFANTGELFF
TGTGCCAGCAGTCCATTCGGGGACCTAACCCGATTCGCGAACACCGGGGAGCTGTTTTTT
>TRBJ1-1|.|.|TRBV6-2/TRBV6-3
CASSYSNFGVTEAFF
TGTGCCAGCAGTTACTCGAATTTTGGGGTTACTGAAGCTTTCTTT
>TRBJ2-1|.|.|TRBV27
CASSLGLPAEQFF
TGTGCCAGCAGTTTAGGGCTACCGGCGGAGCAGTTCTTC
>TRBJ2-1|.|.|TRBV9
CASSVTSSYNEQFF
TGTGCCAGCAGCGTCACTAGCAGCTACAATGAGCAGTTCTTC
>TRBJ2-5|.|.|TRBV10-3
CAISGGAGKETQYF
TGTGCCATCAGTGGAGGGGCAGGGAAAGAGACCCAGTACTTC